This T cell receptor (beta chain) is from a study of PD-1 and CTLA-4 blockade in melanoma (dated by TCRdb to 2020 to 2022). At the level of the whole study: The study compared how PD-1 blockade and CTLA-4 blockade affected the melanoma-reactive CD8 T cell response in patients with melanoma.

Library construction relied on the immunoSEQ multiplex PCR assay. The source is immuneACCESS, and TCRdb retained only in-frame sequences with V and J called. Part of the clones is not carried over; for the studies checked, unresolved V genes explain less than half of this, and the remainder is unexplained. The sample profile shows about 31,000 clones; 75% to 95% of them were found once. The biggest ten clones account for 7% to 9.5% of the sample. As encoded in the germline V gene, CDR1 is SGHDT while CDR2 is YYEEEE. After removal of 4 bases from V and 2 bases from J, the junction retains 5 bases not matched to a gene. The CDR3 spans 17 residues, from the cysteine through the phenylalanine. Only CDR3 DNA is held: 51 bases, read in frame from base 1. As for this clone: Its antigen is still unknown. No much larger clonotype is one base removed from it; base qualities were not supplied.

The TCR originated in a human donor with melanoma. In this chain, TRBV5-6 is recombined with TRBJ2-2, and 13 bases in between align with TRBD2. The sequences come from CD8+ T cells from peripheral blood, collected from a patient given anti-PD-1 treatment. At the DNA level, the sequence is TGTGCCAGCAGCACCGGGACTAGCGGGGCAAACACCGGGGAGCTGTTTTTT. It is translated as CASSTGTSGANTGELFF.